This is a list of T cell receptor beta chains from one sample in a study of cytomegalovirus exposure and HLA in healthy donors. Profiled with immunoSEQ multiplex PCR; TCRdb holds only in-frame clones, not every one. The table has about 250,000 clones, 85% seen once. The specimen was PBMCs. Source of these receptors: a girl between 2 and 10 years old in good health and CMV-seronegative. Each CDR3 is given with its conserved first and last residue. Each record gives: J gene, V gene, clone size, D gene, CDR3 protein, CDR3 DNA. A D gene is named only where the DNA matches it firmly. The size field is filled for only some rows; it gives once, few, many or a size class.

TRBJ2-1	TRBV29-1	-	-	CSVPLRGNNEQFF	TGCAGCGTCCCTTTGAGAGGAAACAATGAGCAGTTCTTC
TRBJ2-5	TRBV2	-	TRBD2	CASRLAGGLQETQYF	TGTGCCAGCAGGTTAGCGGGGGGGCTACAAGAGACCCAGTACTTC
TRBJ1-1	TRBV7-9	-	-	CASGRNTEAFF	TGTGCCAGCGGGCGGAACACTGAAGCTTTCTTT
TRBJ1-2	TRBV6-6	once	-	CASSSVSANYGYTF	TGTGCCAGCAGTTCGGTGTCTGCTAACTATGGCTACACCTTC
TRBJ1-3	TRBV7-8	few	-	CASSSNQAFPLGNTIYF	TGTGCCAGCAGCTCGAATCAGGCTTTCCCCCTTGGAAACACCATATATTTT
TRBJ2-1	TRBV29-1	-	-	CSVGGRNEQFF	TGCAGCGTTGGGGGCCGCAATGAGCAGTTCTTC
TRBJ1-6	TRBV7-3	-	-	CASSPLGGNSPLHF	TGTGCCAGCAGCCCACTCGGGGGTAATTCACCCCTCCACTTT
TRBJ2-3	TRBV9	-	TRBD2	CASSVLAGPGDTQYF	TGTGCCAGCAGCGTTTTAGCGGGGCCCGGGGATACGCAGTATTTT
TRBJ1-5	TRBV5-8	-	-	CASSLGGRVNQPQHF	TGTGCCAGCAGCTTAGGCGGCAGGGTAAACCAGCCCCAGCATTTT
TRBJ2-7	TRBV23-1	-	TRBD2	CASSRLMIAGGLPCHEQYF	TGCGCCAGCAGTCGGCTTATGATAGCGGGGGGGCTCCCCTGCCACGAGCAGTACTTC
TRBJ1-4	TRBV6-5	-	-	CASSYSIVQFNEKLFF	TGTGCCAGCAGTTACTCCATCGTACAGTTCAATGAAAAACTGTTTTTT
TRBJ2-3	TRBV11-2	-	TRBD2	CASSLRGPSGEDTQYF	TGTGCCAGCAGCTTAAGAGGGCCTAGCGGGGAAGATACGCAGTATTTT
TRBJ1-1	TRBV5-4	few	-	CASGGITGDTNTEAFF	TGTGCCAGCGGAGGAATAACCGGGGACACAAACACTGAAGCTTTCTTT
TRBJ2-1	TRBV7-8	-	-	CASSFRLVEGPYNEQFF	TGTGCCAGCAGCTTTCGACTAGTCGAAGGTCCGTACAATGAGCAGTTCTTC
TRBJ1-4	TRBV5-1	once	-	CASSWVGGDGEKLFF	TGCGCCAGCAGCTGGGTGGGCGGGGATGGGGAAAAACTGTTTTTT
TRBJ1-1	TRBV7-9	-	-	CSSSSGGTEAFF	TGTTCCAGCAGCTCCGGGGGCACTGAAGCTTTCTTT
TRBJ2-7	TRBV2	-	-	CASRGDFGEQYF	TGTGCCAGCAGGGGGGACTTCGGGGAGCAGTACTTC
TRBJ2-5	TRBV5-1	-	TRBD1	CARPGQGHRETQYF	TGCGCCAGACCGGGACAGGGTCATAGGGAGACCCAGTACTTC
TRBJ1-6	TRBV27	-	-	CASSLLHSPLHF	TGTGCCAGCAGTTTACTCCATTCACCCCTCCACTTT
TRBJ1-4	TRBV4-2	-	-	CASSQDAIEKLFF	TGTGCCAGCAGCCAAGATGCTATCGAAAAACTGTTTTTT
TRBJ1-5	TRBV11-2	-	-	CASAQGWGDQPQHF	TGTGCCTCGGCGCAAGGATGGGGAGATCAGCCCCAGCATTTT
TRBJ2-2	TRBV7-3	-	-	CASSLRALTTGWGTGELFF	TGTGCCAGCAGCTTACGGGCTTTAACGACAGGTTGGGGCACCGGGGAGCTGTTTTTT
TRBJ1-6	TRBV5-1	-	TRBD1	CASSVGTVHSPLHF	TGCGCCAGCAGCGTCGGGACAGTCCATTCACCCCTCCACTTT
TRBJ1-1	TRBV28	-	-	CASSFPGQGNTEAFF	TGTGCCAGCAGTTTTCCTGGGCAGGGGAACACTGAAGCTTTCTTT
TRBJ1-6	TRBV27	once	TRBD1	CASRLQGALYGSPLHF	TGTGCCAGCAGACTACAGGGGGCTCTATATGGTTCACCCCTCCACTTT
TRBJ1-6	TRBV27	once	TRBD1	CASSPGGDGNSPLHF	TGTGCCAGCAGTCCAGGGGGAGATGGGAATTCACCCCTCCACTTT
TRBJ2-1	TRBV6-1	-	TRBD2	CASSASTSLSSYNEQFF	TGTGCCAGCAGTGCATCGACTAGCCTGAGCTCCTACAATGAGCAGTTCTTC
TRBJ2-2	TRBV4-1	-	TRBD2	CASSQFSPYGTRIFRPTGELFF	TGCGCCAGCAGCCAGTTTTCGCCGTACGGGACTAGGATTTTTCGCCCCACCGGGGAGCTGTTTTTT
TRBJ2-1	TRBV30	-	TRBD2	CARARTSGVNEQFF	TGTGCCCGCGCCCGGACTAGCGGGGTCAATGAGCAGTTCTTC
TRBJ2-3	TRBV27	-	-	CASSFGRSTDTQYF	TGTGCCAGCAGTTTTGGCCGAAGCACAGATACGCAGTATTTT
TRBJ2-1	TRBV2	-	TRBD2	CASSLAAAYNEQFF	TGTGCCAGCAGCCTAGCGGCTGCCTACAATGAGCAGTTCTTC
TRBJ2-3	TRBV7-6	-	TRBD2	CASSSPFGLADTDTQYF	TGTGCCAGCAGCTCCCCGTTCGGACTAGCGGACACAGATACGCAGTATTTT
TRBJ1-1	TRBV2	once	-	CASSQSRMNTEAFF	TGTGCCAGCAGCCAGTCTCGTATGAACACTGAAGCTTTCTTT
TRBJ2-1	TRBV19	once	-	CASSLYFSYNEQFF	TGTGCCAGTAGTTTATACTTCTCCTACAATGAGCAGTTCTTC
TRBJ1-1	TRBV21-1	-	-	CASSKAPMGDSSITEAFF	TGTGCCAGCAGCAAAGCTCCCATGGGGGACAGTAGTATTACTGAAGCTTTCTTT
TRBJ1-1	TRBV5-5	-	TRBD1	CASSWDRTGTEAFF	TGTGCCAGCAGTTGGGACAGGACTGGGACTGAAGCTTTCTTT
TRBJ1-6	TRBV6-5	once	-	CASSYEGAGSSPLHF	TGTGCCAGCAGTTACGAAGGGGCGGGGTCCTCACCCCTCCACTTT
TRBJ2-1	TRBV4-1	-	TRBD1	CASSQGGGQGHSEQFF	TGCGCCAGCAGCCAAGGAGGAGGACAGGGCCACAGTGAGCAGTTCTTC
TRBJ2-7	TRBV7-2	-	TRBD1	CASSPFGTGLNEQYF	TGTGCCAGCAGCCCCTTCGGGACAGGGTTAAACGAGCAGTACTTC
TRBJ2-5	TRBV5-4	-	TRBD2	CASSLEVAGVSQYF	TGTGCCAGCAGCTTGGAAGTAGCGGGAGTGTCCCAGTACTTC
TRBJ2-3	TRBV5-1	-	-	CARRQASTDTQYF	TGCGCCAGAAGACAGGCTAGCACAGATACGCAGTATTTT
TRBJ1-2	TRBV6-5	-	TRBD1	CASSSDRGIYGYTF	TGTGCCAGCAGTTCGGACAGGGGAATCTATGGCTACACCTTC
TRBJ2-5	TRBV5-1	-	TRBD2	CASSPGASGSLETQYF	TGCGCCAGCAGCCCCGGGGCTAGCGGGAGCTTGGAGACCCAGTACTTC
TRBJ2-7	TRBV13	few	-	CASSLTYSYEQYF	TGTGCCAGCAGCTTAACATACTCCTACGAGCAGTACTTC
TRBJ1-5	TRBV15	-	-	CATSRDRVRQPQHF	TGTGCCACCAGCAGAGACAGGGTACGTCAGCCCCAGCATTTT
TRBJ1-1	TRBV11-1	-	-	CASSHRRDTEAFF	TGTGCCAGCAGCCACCGGCGGGACACTGAAGCTTTCTTT
TRBJ1-2	TRBV14	-	-	CASSQTANYGYTF	TGTGCCAGCAGCCAAACAGCTAACTATGGCTACACCTTC
TRBJ2-7	TRBV6-5	-	TRBD2	CASSYSNGGGYYEQYF	TGTGCCAGCAGTTACTCGAATGGGGGGGGGTACTACGAGCAGTACTTC
TRBJ2-5	TRBV5-1	-	TRBD1	CASSLQGGETQYF	TGCGCCAGCAGCTTACAGGGGGGAGAGACCCAGTACTTC
TRBJ2-7	TRBV5-1	-	TRBD1	CASRPGTGHEQYF	TGCGCCAGCAGGCCCGGGACAGGGCACGAGCAGTACTTC
TRBJ2-2	TRBV5-6	-	-	CASSPLDRYTGELFF	TGTGCCAGCAGCCCCCTCGACAGGTACACCGGGGAGCTGTTTTTT
TRBJ2-7	TRBV5-6	once	-	CASSPFGRGSDEQYF	TGTGCCAGCAGCCCTTTCGGGCGAGGGAGTGACGAGCAGTACTTC
TRBJ2-1	TRBV2	-	-	CASSAKKLNEQFF	TGTGCCAGCAGTGCGAAAAAACTCAATGAGCAGTTCTTC
TRBJ2-7	TRBV6-5	-	-	CASSTGPYEQYF	TGTGCCAGCAGTACAGGCCCCTACGAGCAGTACTTC
TRBJ2-7	TRBV30	-	-	CAWSEDSLHYEQYF	TGTGCCTGGAGTGAGGACAGCCTCCACTACGAGCAGTACTTC
TRBJ1-2	TRBV28	-	TRBD1	CASRDRASYGYTF	TGTGCCAGCAGGGACAGGGCCTCGTACGGCTACACCTTC